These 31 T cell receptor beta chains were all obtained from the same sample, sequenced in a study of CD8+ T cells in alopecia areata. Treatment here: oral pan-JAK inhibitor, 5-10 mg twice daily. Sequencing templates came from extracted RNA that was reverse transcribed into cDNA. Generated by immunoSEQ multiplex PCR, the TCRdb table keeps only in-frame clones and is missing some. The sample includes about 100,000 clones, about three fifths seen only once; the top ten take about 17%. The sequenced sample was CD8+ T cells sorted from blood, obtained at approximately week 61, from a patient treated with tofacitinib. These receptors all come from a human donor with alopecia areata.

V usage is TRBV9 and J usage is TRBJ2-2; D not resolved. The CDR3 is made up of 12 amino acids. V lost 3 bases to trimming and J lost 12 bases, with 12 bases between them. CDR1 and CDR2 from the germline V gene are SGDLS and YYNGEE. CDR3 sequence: CASSETGLQLFF. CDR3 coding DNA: TGTGCCAGCAGCGAGACTGGTCTGCAGCTGTTTTTT.

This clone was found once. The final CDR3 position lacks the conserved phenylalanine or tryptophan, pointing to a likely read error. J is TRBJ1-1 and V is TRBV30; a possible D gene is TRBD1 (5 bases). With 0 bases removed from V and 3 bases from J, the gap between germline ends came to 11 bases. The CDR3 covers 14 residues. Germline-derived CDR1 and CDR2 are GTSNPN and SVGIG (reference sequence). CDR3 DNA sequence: TGTGCCTGGAGTGTTCGGACACGCGACACTGAAGCTTTCCTT. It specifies CAWSVRTRDTEAFL.

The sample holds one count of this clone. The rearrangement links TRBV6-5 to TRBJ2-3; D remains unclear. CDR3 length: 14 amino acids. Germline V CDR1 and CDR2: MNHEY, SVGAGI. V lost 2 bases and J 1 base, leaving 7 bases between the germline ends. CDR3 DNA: TGTGCCAGCAGTTACCACAACGGCACAGATACGCAGTATTTT. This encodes CASSYHNGTDTQYF.

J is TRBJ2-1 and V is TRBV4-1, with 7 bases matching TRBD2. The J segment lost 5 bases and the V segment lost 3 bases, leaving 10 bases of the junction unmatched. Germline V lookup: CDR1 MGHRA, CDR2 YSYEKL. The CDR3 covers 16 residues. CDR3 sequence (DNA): TGCGCCAGCAGCCAGGCCGGCGGGACTAAACACAATGAGCAGTTCTTC. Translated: CASSQAGGTKHNEQFF.

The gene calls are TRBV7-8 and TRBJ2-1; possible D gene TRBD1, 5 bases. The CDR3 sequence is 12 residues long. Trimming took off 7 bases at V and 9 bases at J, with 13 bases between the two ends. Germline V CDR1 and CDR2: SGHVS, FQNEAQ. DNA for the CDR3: TGTGCCAGCACCCTAAGGGGCTCTGAGCAGTTCTTC. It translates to CASTLRGSEQFF.

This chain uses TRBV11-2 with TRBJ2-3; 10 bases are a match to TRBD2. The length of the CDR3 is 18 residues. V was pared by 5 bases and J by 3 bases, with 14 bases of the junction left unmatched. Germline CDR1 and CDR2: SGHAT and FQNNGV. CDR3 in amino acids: CASSPTGASGGLTDTQYF. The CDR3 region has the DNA TGTGCCAGCAGCCCCACTGGGGCTAGCGGGGGTCTAACAGATACGCAGTATTTT.

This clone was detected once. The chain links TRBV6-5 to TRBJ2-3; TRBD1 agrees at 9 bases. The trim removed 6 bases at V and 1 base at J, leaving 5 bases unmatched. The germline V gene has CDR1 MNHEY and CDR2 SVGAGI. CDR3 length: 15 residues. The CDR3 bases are TGTGCCAGCAGCTCCCGGGACAGGGGCACAGATACGCAGTATTTT. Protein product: CASSSRDRGTDTQYF.

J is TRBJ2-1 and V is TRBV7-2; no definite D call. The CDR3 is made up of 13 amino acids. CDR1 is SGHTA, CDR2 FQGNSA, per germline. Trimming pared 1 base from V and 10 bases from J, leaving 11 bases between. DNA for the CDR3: TGTGCCAGCAGCTTAGTCTCGGATGTCGAGCAGTTCTTC. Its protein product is CASSLVSDVEQFF.

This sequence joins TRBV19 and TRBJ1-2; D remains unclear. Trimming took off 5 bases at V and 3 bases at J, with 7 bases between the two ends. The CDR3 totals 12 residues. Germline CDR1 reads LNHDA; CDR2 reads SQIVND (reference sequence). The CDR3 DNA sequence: TGTGCCAGTAGTTGGAGTGACTATGGCTACACCTTC. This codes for CASSWSDYGYTF.

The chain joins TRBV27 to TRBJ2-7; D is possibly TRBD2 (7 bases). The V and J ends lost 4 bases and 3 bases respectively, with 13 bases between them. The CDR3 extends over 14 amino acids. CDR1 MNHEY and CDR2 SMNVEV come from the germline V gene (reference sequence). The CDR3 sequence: CASSWGGRGYEQYF. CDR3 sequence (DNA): TGTGCCAGCAGTTGGGGGGGCCGGGGCTACGAGCAGTACTTC.

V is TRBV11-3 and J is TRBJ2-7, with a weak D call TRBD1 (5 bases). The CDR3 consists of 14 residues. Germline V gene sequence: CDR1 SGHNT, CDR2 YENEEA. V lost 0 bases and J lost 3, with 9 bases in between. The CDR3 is CASSLDPGNYEQYF. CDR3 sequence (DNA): TGTGCCAGCAGCTTAGACCCAGGGAACTACGAGCAGTACTTC.

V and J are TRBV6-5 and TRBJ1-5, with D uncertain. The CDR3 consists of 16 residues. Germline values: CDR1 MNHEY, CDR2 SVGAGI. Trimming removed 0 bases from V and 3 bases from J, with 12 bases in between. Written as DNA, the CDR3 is TGTGCCAGCAGTTACTCGTCAAGAGAACCCAATCAGCCCCAGCATTTT. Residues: CASSYSSREPNQPQHF.

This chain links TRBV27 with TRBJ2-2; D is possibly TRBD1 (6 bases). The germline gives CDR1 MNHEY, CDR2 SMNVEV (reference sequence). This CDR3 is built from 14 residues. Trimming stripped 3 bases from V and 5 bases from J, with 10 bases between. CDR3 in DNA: TGTGCCAGCAGTTTTGGACAGATGACCGGGGAGCTGTTTTTT. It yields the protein CASSFGQMTGELFF.

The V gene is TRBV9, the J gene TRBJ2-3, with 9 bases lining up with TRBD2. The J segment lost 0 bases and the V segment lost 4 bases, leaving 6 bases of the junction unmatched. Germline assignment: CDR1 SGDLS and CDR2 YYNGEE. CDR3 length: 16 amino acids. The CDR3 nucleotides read TGTGCCAGCAGCAATTCAGCGGGGGGCAGCACAGATACGCAGTATTTT. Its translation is CASSNSAGGSTDTQYF.

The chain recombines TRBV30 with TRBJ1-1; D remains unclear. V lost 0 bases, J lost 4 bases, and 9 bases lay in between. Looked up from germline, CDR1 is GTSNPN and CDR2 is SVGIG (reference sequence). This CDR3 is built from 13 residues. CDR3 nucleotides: TGTGCCTGGAGTGTAACCAGACTCACTGAAGCTTTCTTT. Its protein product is CAWSVTRLTEAFF.

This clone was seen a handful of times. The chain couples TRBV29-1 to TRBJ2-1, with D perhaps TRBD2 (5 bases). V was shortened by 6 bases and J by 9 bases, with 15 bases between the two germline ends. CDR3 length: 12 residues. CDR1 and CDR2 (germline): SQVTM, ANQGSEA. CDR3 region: CSVVQPGGEQFF. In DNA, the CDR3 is TGCAGCGTCGTACAACCAGGAGGTGAGCAGTTCTTC.

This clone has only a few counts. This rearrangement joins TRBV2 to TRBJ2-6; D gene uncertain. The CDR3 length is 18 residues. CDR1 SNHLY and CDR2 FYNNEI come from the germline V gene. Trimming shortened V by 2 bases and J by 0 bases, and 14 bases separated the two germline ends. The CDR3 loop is CASSEQPWSYSGANVLTF. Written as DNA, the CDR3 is TGTGCCAGCAGTGAACAGCCATGGAGCTACTCTGGGGCCAACGTCCTGACTTTC.

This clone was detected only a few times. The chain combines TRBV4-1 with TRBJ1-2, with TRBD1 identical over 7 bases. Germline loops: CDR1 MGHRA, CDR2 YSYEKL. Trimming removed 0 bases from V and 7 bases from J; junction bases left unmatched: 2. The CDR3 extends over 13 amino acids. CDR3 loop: CASSQEAGGGYTF. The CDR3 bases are TGCGCCAGCAGCCAAGAGGCAGGGGGTGGCTACACCTTC.

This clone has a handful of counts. The CDR3 coding sequence is TGTGCCAGTAGTATGTTCAGTTACAATGAGCAGTTCTTC. Amino acids: CASSMFSYNEQFF. The gene calls are TRBV19 and TRBJ2-1; D unclear. The CDR3 loop spans 13 amino acids. The germline gives CDR1 LNHDA, CDR2 SQIVND (reference sequence). V was shortened by 3 bases and J by 4 bases, with 7 bases between the two germline ends.

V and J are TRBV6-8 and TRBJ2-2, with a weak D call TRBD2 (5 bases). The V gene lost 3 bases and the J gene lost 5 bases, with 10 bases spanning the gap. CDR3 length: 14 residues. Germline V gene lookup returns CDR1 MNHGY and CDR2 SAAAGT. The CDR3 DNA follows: TGTGCCAGCAGTTATTTGGGGAGAACCGGGGAGCTGTTTTTT. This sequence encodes CASSYLGRTGELFF.

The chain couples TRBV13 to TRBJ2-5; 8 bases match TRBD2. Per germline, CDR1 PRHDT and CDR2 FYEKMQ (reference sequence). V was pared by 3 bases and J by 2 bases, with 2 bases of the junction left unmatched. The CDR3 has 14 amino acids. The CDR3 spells CASSFGGAQETQYF. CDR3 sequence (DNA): TGTGCCAGCAGCTTCGGGGGGGCACAAGAGACCCAGTACTTC.

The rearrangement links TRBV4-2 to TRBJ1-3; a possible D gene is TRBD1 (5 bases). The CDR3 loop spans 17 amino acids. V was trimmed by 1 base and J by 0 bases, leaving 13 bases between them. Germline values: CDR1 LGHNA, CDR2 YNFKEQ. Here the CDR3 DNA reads TGTGCCAGCAGCCAAGGATACAGGTTCCTCTCTGGAAACACCATATATTTT. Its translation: CASSQGYRFLSGNTIYF.

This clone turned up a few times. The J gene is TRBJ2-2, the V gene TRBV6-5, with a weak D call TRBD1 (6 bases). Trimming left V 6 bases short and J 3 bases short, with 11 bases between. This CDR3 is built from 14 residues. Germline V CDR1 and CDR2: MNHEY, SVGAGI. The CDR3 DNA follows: TGTGCCAGCAGAATACAGGGATACACCGGGGAGCTGTTTTTT. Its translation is CASRIQGYTGELFF.

CDR3 region: CASSVGFGGLFQETQYF. The CDR3 DNA is TGTGCCAGCAGCGTTGGGTTCGGGGGCCTCTTCCAAGAGACCCAGTACTTC. This rearrangement joins TRBV9 to TRBJ2-5; tentatively, D is TRBD1 or TRBD2 (6 bases each). Per germline, CDR1 SGDLS and CDR2 YYNGEE. Deletions cut 2 bases from V and 1 base from J, with 18 bases between. The CDR3 loop spans 17 amino acids.

The CDR3 protein is CASSYLQSYGYTF. The CDR3, as DNA: TGTGCCAGCAGTTACTTACAGTCTTATGGCTACACCTTC. The genes are TRBV6-5 and TRBJ1-2; no definite D call. In germline, CDR1 is MNHEY, CDR2 SVGAGI. V lost 1 base to trimming and J lost 5 bases, with 8 bases between them. The length of the CDR3 is 13 residues.

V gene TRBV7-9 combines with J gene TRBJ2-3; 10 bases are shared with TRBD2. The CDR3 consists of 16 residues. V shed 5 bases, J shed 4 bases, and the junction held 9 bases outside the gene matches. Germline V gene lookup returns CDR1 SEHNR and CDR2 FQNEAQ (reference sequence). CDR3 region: CASSPESSGGADTQYF. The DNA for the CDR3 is TGTGCCAGCAGCCCAGAGTCGAGCGGGGGGGCAGATACGCAGTATTTT. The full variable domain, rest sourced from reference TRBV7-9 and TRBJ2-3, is DTGVSQNPRHKITKRGQNVTFRCDPISEHNRLYWYRQTLGQGPEFLTYFQNEAQLEKSRLLSDRFSAERPKGSFSTLEIQRTEQGDSAMYLCASSPESSGGADTQYFGPGTRLTVL.

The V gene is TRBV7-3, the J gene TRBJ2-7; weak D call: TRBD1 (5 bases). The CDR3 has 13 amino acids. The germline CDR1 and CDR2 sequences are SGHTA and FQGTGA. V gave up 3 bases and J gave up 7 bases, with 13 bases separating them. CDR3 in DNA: TGTGCCAGCAGCTTGTTGCAGGGTCGTGAGCAGTACTTC. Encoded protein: CASSLLQGREQYF.

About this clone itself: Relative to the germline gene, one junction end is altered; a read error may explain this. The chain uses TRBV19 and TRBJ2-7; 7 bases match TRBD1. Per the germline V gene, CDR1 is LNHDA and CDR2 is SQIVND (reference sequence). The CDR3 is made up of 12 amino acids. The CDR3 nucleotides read TGTGCCACCCCGGGACAGTATGACGATCAGTACTTC. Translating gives CATPGQYDDQYF. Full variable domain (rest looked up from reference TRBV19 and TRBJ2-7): DGGITQSPKYLFRKEGQNVTLSCEQNLNHDAMYWYRQDPGQGLRLIYYSQIVNDFQKGDIAEGYSVSREKKESFPLTVTSAQKNPTAFYLCATPGQYDDQYFGPGTRLTVT.

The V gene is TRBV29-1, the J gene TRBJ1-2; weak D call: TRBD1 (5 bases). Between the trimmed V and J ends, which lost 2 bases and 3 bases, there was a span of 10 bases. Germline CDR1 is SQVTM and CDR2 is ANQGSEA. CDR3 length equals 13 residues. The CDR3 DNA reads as TGCAGCGTTGAATCGGGACTGTACTATGGCTACACCTTC. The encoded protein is CSVESGLYYGYTF.

In DNA form, the CDR3 reads TGTGCCTGGAGTGTACTGGGCAGGGGGTGGAACTATGGCTACACCTTC. Translating gives CAWSVLGRGWNYGYTF. V usage is TRBV30 and J usage is TRBJ1-2; 7 bases align to TRBD1. Germline CDR1 and CDR2: GTSNPN and SVGIG (reference sequence). The CDR3 spans 16 residues. J lost 2 bases, V lost 0 bases, and 9 bases had no gene match.

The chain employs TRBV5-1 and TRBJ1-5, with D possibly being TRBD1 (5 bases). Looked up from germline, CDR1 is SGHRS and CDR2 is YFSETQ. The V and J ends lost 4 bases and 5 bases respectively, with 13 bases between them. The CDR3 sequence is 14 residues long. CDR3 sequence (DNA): TGCGCCAGCAGCACGGGGCAGGGAGATCAGCCCCAGCATTTT. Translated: CASSTGQGDQPQHF. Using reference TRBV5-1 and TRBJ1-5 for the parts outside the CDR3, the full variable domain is KAGVTQTPRYLIKTRGQQVTLSCSPISGHRSVSWYQQTPGQGLQFLFEYFSETQRNKGNFPGRFSGRQFSNSRSEMNVSTLELGDSALYLCASSTGQGDQPQHFGDGTRLSIL.